The T cell receptor (beta chain) under discussion was sequenced for a study of regulatory T cells in long-lasting Graves disease. Regarding the study as a whole: With approximately 2,800 shared public clonotypes, persistent patients exceeded new patients, who shared 966.

In building TCR beta libraries, iRepertoire HTBI primers were used together with Arm-PCR of CDR3 regions. TCRdb re-called the multiplex PCR reads through MiXCR, storing one row per CDR3 protein. The repertoire has more than 300,000 distinct CDR3 sequences, 15% to 20% of them found once; the top ten carry over 25%. Sample time point: persistent/refractory GD, antithyroid drugs over 5 years with positive TRAb. Extracted RNA from PBMCs served as the source of the TCR library. Trimming pared 6 bases from V and 2 bases from J, leaving 16 bases between. Germline V gives CDR1 MNHNS, CDR2 SASEGT. The CDR3 sequence is 15 residues long. This clonotype showed up many times. Its antigen is still unknown.

The chain carries TRBV6-1 and TRBJ1-1; D is undetermined. The specimen was peripheral blood mononuclear cells (PBMCs), collected when the disease was refractory, from a patient treated with antithyroid drugs. This clonotype was obtained from a female donor with Graves disease. The CDR3 protein is CASSPRGWRNTEAFF. The CDR3 nucleotides are TGTGCCAGCAGCCCAAGAGGTTGGAGAAACACTGAAGCTTTCTTT.